These 13 T cell receptor beta chains were sequenced from one sample in a study of vaccination effects on CD4 cells after COVID-19. These TCRs are of unknown antigen specificity. Investigators separated out CD4+ T cells once around eleven days of culture had passed. Two-dose vaccination with either BNT162b2 or mRNA-1273 was given to the participants. The protocol was immunoSEQ multiplex PCR, while the TCRdb copy is restricted to in-frame clones and leaves out a portion. The sample holds some 70,000 clones, approximately 80% seen once. Sequencing used CD4+ T cells from PBMCs cultured without peptide, obtained after COVID-19 vaccination. These receptor sequences come from a human donor who received a COVID-19 vaccine.

The J gene is TRBJ2-2, the V gene TRBV29-1, with no clear D. In germline, CDR1 is SQVTM, CDR2 ANQGSEA. V was pared by 7 bases and J by 4 bases, with 10 bases between. The CDR3 runs to 12 residues. CDR3 bases: TGCAGCGCCCCCGGACCCACCGGGGAGCTGTTTTTT. It is translated as CSAPGPTGELFF.

The chain joins TRBV6-5 to TRBJ1-5; 7 bases map to TRBD1. Germline CDR1 is MNHEY and CDR2 is SVGAGI. The CDR3 is 15 residues long. V was pared by 6 bases and J by 3 bases, with 8 bases of the junction left unmatched. DNA for the CDR3: TGTGCCAGCAGCAAGGACAGGCAGAACAATCAGCCCCAGCATTTT. Encoded protein: CASSKDRQNNQPQHF.

The chain is built from TRBV19 and TRBJ1-5; 8 bases map to TRBD1. The V and J ends lost 5 bases and 5 bases, in that order; junction bases with no gene match: 17. Germline values: CDR1 LNHDA, CDR2 SQIVND (reference sequence). The length of the CDR3 is 18 residues. CDR3 bases: TGTGCCAGTAGTCTCCAGACAGGGGAAGGGGCTAGGGATCAGCCCCAGCATTTT. This sequence encodes CASSLQTGEGARDQPQHF.

The V gene is TRBV11-2, the J gene TRBJ1-2; TRBD1 aligns across 11 bases. There are 13 residues in the CDR3. V dropped 6 bases and J dropped 7; count of bases not matched to a gene: 4. Looked up from germline, CDR1 is SGHAT and CDR2 is FQNNGV. CDR3 residues: CASRRTGGSGYTF. In DNA form, the CDR3 reads TGTGCCAGCAGAAGGACAGGGGGCAGTGGCTACACCTTC.

The rearrangement uses TRBV30 and TRBJ2-5, with no clear D. V dropped 3 bases and J dropped 1 base, with 3 bases sitting between them. Germline CDR1 and CDR2: GTSNPN and SVGIG (reference sequence). The CDR3 is 11 residues long. Here the CDR3 reads CAWSPQETQYF. For the CDR3, the DNA is TGTGCCTGGAGCCCCCAAGAGACCCAGTACTTC.

The rearrangement links TRBV24-1 to TRBJ1-5; TRBD1 is a possible D gene (5 bases). The CDR3 length is 12 residues. Germline CDR1 KGHDR, CDR2 SFDVKD. Trimming pared 4 bases from V and 9 bases from J, leaving 9 bases between. CDR3 loop: CATSESGLPQHF. CDR3 bases: TGTGCCACCAGTGAATCAGGGTTGCCCCAGCATTTT.

This clone was recorded only once. The J gene is TRBJ2-5, the V gene TRBV4-3, with D hard to call. Trimming pared 0 bases from V and 5 bases from J, leaving 16 bases between. The germline gives CDR1 LGHNA, CDR2 YSLEER. The CDR3 is 16 residues long. The CDR3 here is CASSQEGPDLGETQYF. The CDR3 nucleotides read TGCGCCAGCAGCCAAGAAGGCCCGGACCTGGGGGAGACCCAGTACTTC.

The table lists this clone with a count of one. CDR3 residues: CASSYSTGGAETQYF. The CDR3 nucleotides read TGTGCCAGCAGTTATAGCACAGGGGGCGCGGAGACCCAGTACTTC. The V call is TRBV6-5, the J call TRBJ2-5; 9 bases are shared with TRBD1. Germline lookup yields CDR1 MNHEY and CDR2 SVGAGI. This CDR3 has 15 amino acids. Unmatched junction bases numbered 7, after V lost 3 bases and J lost 5 bases.

The chain has TRBV6-1 and TRBJ1-3; TRBD1 is a possible D gene (5 bases). Germline lookup yields CDR1 MNHNS and CDR2 SASEGT. Trimming cost V 3 bases and J 2 bases, with 5 bases left between them. The CDR3 totals 13 residues. The CDR3 nucleotides are TGTGCCAGCAGTGACAGGGCTGGAAACACCATATATTTT. Protein product: CASSDRAGNTIYF.

This sequence joins TRBV27 and TRBJ1-4; the match to TRBD1 covers 8 bases. Germline assignment: CDR1 MNHEY and CDR2 SMNVEV (reference sequence). The V and J ends lost 5 bases and 8 bases, in that order; junction bases with no gene match: 10. CDR3 size: 15 residues. The CDR3 DNA is TGTGCCAGCAGTCGCTCCCAGGGGGCGGGGGAAAAACTGTTTTTT. It codes for CASSRSQGAGEKLFF.

V usage is TRBV6-5 and J usage is TRBJ2-5; 9 bases are a match to TRBD1. Germline V CDR1 and CDR2: MNHEY, SVGAGI. The CDR3 contains 14 residues. J gave up 4 bases and V 6 bases, and 6 bases lay outside the gene matches. CDR3 loop: CASRKTGGVETQYF. CDR3 DNA sequence: TGTGCCAGCAGGAAAACAGGGGGCGTAGAGACCCAGTACTTC.

V is TRBV5-1 and J is TRBJ1-1; 9 nucleotides align to TRBD1. Germline trimming cut 4 bases from V and 5 bases from J; bases unmatched to any gene: 9. This CDR3 is 15 amino acids long. From germline, CDR1 is SGHRS and CDR2 YFSETQ. The CDR3: CASSNPTGGRTEAFF. The CDR3 DNA reads as TGCGCCAGCAGCAACCCGACAGGGGGTCGAACTGAAGCTTTCTTT.

The V and J genes are TRBV6-5 and TRBJ2-1; TRBD1 agrees at 7 bases. Germline V gene lookup returns CDR1 MNHEY and CDR2 SVGAGI. The CDR3 loop spans 15 amino acids. After removal of 8 bases from V and 4 bases from J, the junction contained 11 bases not matched to a gene. The chain's CDR3 is CASCLTGRGYNEQFF. CDR3 sequence (DNA): TGTGCCAGCTGTCTGACAGGGAGAGGGTACAATGAGCAGTTCTTC.